The 32 T cell receptor beta chains below all came from one sample that was sequenced in a study of cytomegalovirus exposure and HLA in healthy donors. The primer mix had 60 Vbeta and 13 Jbeta primers. The data were produced by immunoSEQ multiplex PCR, yet TCRdb's version contains in-frame clones alone and is incomplete. The sample yields about 200,000 clones, of which the top ten take up approximately 6.4%. The sample comprised PBMCs. The source is a man aged 30 to 45 in good health and CMV-seronegative.

V is TRBV2 and J is TRBJ1-2; 8 bases line up with TRBD1. Germline loops: CDR1 SNHLY, CDR2 FYNNEI. The V segment lost 6 bases and the J segment 8 bases; nucleotides outside the gene matches: 8. The CDR3 contains 13 residues. The CDR3 loop is CASSPIGTGGYTF. CDR3 sequence (DNA): TGTGCCAGCAGCCCCATTGGGACAGGCGGCTACACCTTC.

The chain couples TRBV6-5 to TRBJ1-1, with no clear D. Trimming removed 0 bases at V and 7 bases at J, with 12 bases between. This CDR3 is 14 amino acids long. Germline CDR1 is MNHEY and CDR2 is SVGAGI. This CDR3 is CASSYSSREGEAFF. The CDR3 bases are TGTGCCAGCAGTTACTCGTCGAGGGAAGGTGAAGCTTTCTTT.

This sequence joins TRBV9 and TRBJ2-7; D is unclear. Germline-derived CDR1 and CDR2 are SGDLS and YYNGEE. V lost 0 bases and J lost 0, with 10 bases in between. The CDR3 runs to 15 residues. The CDR3 here is CASSVGTPLSYEQYF. The DNA of the CDR3 is TGTGCCAGCAGCGTAGGCACTCCGCTCTCCTACGAGCAGTACTTC.

The chain carries TRBV28 and TRBJ1-5, with D unresolved. Germline CDR1 and CDR2: MDHEN and SYDVKM. The CDR3 is 17 residues long. V lost 0 bases and J 0 bases, leaving 12 bases between the germline ends. CDR3 loop: CASSLWRVRSSNQPQHF. The CDR3 coding sequence is TGTGCCAGCAGTTTATGGAGGGTTCGAAGTAGCAATCAGCCCCAGCATTTT.

The chain uses TRBV6-5 and TRBJ1-2, with D possibly matching TRBD1 (6 bases). The CDR3 totals 15 residues. Germline CDR1 and CDR2: MNHEY and SVGAGI. The V end lost 2 bases, the J end lost 4 bases, and 14 bases lay between the germline ends. CDR3 DNA: TGTGCCAGCAGTTACAACAGGGAGGGAAGCTATGGCTACACCTTC. This encodes CASSYNREGSYGYTF.

V gene TRBV28 combines with J gene TRBJ1-1; unclear D gene. Germline CDR1 reads MDHEN; CDR2 reads SYDVKM. The CDR3 runs to 13 residues. Trimming pared 4 bases from V and 0 bases from J, leaving 6 bases between. CDR3 protein: CASSSQMNTEAFF. The CDR3 DNA follows: TGTGCCAGCAGTTCCCAGATGAACACTGAAGCTTTCTTT.

The rearrangement uses TRBV11-2 and TRBJ1-1; 8 positions match TRBD1. Germline CDR1 and CDR2: SGHAT and FQNNGV. V lost 3 bases, J lost 1 base, and 7 bases stayed unmatched. This CDR3 is 16 amino acids long. The CDR3 loop reads CASSFSFGQGNTEAFF. CDR3 DNA: TGTGCCAGCAGCTTCTCCTTCGGACAGGGGAACACTGAAGCTTTCTTT.

The rearrangement uses TRBV19 and TRBJ1-2; 7 positions agree with TRBD1. With V trimmed by 3 bases and J by 8 bases, 12 bases remained unmatched. The CDR3 covers 15 residues. Germline V gene lookup returns CDR1 LNHDA and CDR2 SQIVND (reference sequence). CDR3 sequence reads: CASSIQQGVDLGYTF. In DNA, the CDR3 is TGTGCCAGTAGTATCCAGCAGGGGGTTGATTTGGGCTACACCTTC.

The chain carries TRBV6-6 and TRBJ2-5, with a weak D call TRBD2 (5 bases). Judging by the DNA end, TRBJ2-7 fits better; the J call may be wrong. Germline V gives CDR1 MNHNY, CDR2 SVGAGI (reference sequence). The CDR3 runs 14 residues. CDR3 protein: CASSYGRTLYEQYF. The CDR3 bases are TGTGCCAGCAGTTACGGGCGGACTCTCTACGAGCAGTACTTC.

This chain uses TRBV19 with TRBJ2-7, with 7 bases matching TRBD2. From germline, CDR1 is LNHDA and CDR2 SQIVND (reference sequence). The V and J ends lost 5 bases and 0 bases, in that order; junction bases with no gene match: 7. The CDR3 totals 15 residues. The CDR3 DNA follows: TGTGCCAGTAGTGCCACGTGGGGGGGCTCCTACGAGCAGTACTTC. This translates into CASSATWGGSYEQYF. Full variable domain (missing parts from reference TRBV19 and TRBJ2-7): DGGITQSPKYLFRKEGQNVTLSCEQNLNHDAMYWYRQDPGQGLRLIYYSQIVNDFQKGDIAEGYSVSREKKESFPLTVTSAQKNPTAFYLCASSATWGGSYEQYFGPGTRLTVT.

This CDR3 is CASSFSGNTEAFF. The CDR3 DNA sequence: TGTGCCAGCAGCTTTTCGGGGAACACTGAAGCTTTCTTT. The V and J genes are TRBV11-3 and TRBJ1-1; D remains ambiguous. Trimming took off 3 bases at V and 1 base at J, with 6 bases between the two ends. Per the germline V gene, CDR1 is SGHNT and CDR2 is YENEEA. CDR3 size: 13 residues.

This sequence joins TRBV19 and TRBJ1-5; D is undetermined. The V gene lost 4 bases and the J gene lost 2 bases, with 27 bases spanning the gap. This CDR3 comprises 20 residues. Germline-derived CDR1 and CDR2 are LNHDA and SQIVND (reference sequence). The CDR3 DNA follows: TGTGCCAGTAGTACCACCGGAGGGTCGGCTGCGTTGGGTGGCAATCAGCCCCAGCATTTT. It encodes CASSTTGGSAALGGNQPQHF.

The chain joins TRBV19 to TRBJ1-5, with TRBD1 matching 7 bases. The V gene's germline CDR1 is LNHDA and CDR2 SQIVND (reference sequence). The junction had 7 bases not matched to a gene; V was cut back by 6 bases and J by 2 bases. The CDR3 spans 15 residues. DNA for the CDR3: TGTGCCAGTAGGGACGTACAGGGGCGCAATCAGCCCCAGCATTTT. Encoded protein: CASRDVQGRNQPQHF.

For this clone: The sample holds other DNA sequences that translate to the same CDR3. The chain employs TRBV19 and TRBJ1-2, with D possibly matching TRBD1 (5 bases). Trimming pared 7 bases from V and 2 bases from J, leaving 14 bases between. Germline CDR1 reads LNHDA; CDR2 reads SQIVND (reference sequence). CDR3 length: 14 residues. Here the CDR3 reads CASTPGGGNYGYTF. The CDR3 DNA reads as TGTGCCAGTACCCCCGGCGGGGGAAACTATGGCTACACCTTC.

This sequence joins TRBV6-5 and TRBJ1-6, with 8 bases matching TRBD1. Trimming took 6 bases from V and 11 from J; bases not matched to a gene: 9. The V gene's germline CDR1 is MNHEY and CDR2 SVGAGI. This CDR3 is 14 amino acids long. The CDR3 loop is CASRTTGGLAPLHF. The CDR3 DNA reads TGTGCCAGCAGGACTACAGGGGGTCTCGCACCCCTCCACTTT.

This chain links TRBV10-2 with TRBJ2-3, with a weak D call TRBD2 (7 bases). In germline, CDR1 is WSHSY, CDR2 SAAADI. V shed 8 bases and J shed 5 bases, with 23 bases lying between them. This CDR3 spans 16 amino acids. The chain's CDR3 is CASLLQGGLSGDTQYF. The DNA for the CDR3 is TGCGCCAGCCTCTTACAAGGGGGACTATCAGGAGATACGCAGTATTTT.

The rearrangement uses TRBV12-5 and TRBJ2-2, with 7 positions matching TRBD2. V shed 3 bases and J 5 bases; nucleotides not matched to a gene: 3. From germline, CDR1 is LGHNT and CDR2 FRNRAP. This CDR3 region has 14 residues. CDR3 DNA: TGTGCTAGTGGTTTAAACGGGGGGACCGGGGAGCTGTTTTTT. Protein sequence: CASGLNGGTGELFF. Full variable domain (outside the CDR3, taken from reference TRBV12-5 and TRBJ2-2): DARVTQTPRHKVTEMGQEVTMRCQPILGHNTVFWYRQTMMQGLELLAYFRNRAPLDDSGMPKDRFSAEMPDATLATLKIQPSEPRDSAVYFCASGLNGGTGELFFGEGSRLTVL.

CDR3 DNA sequence: TGTGCCAGCAGCCCCGGGACATCCCCGGGAACTAATGAAAAACTGTTTTTT. This translates into CASSPGTSPGTNEKLFF. The chain combines TRBV5-6 with TRBJ1-4, with D possibly TRBD1 on 6 matching bases. The CDR3 is made up of 17 amino acids. Per the germline V gene, CDR1 is SGHDT and CDR2 is YYEEEE. V gave up 4 bases and J gave up 1 base, with 17 bases separating them.

The rearrangement uses TRBV16 and TRBJ1-1; D is perhaps TRBD1 (5 bases). The V end was cut by 0 bases, the J end by 3 bases, with 14 bases between. Germline V gene lookup returns CDR1 KGHSY and CDR2 FQNENV. The length of the CDR3 is 16 residues. The CDR3 region is CASSQSSPRGYTEAFF. In DNA form, the CDR3 reads TGTGCCAGCAGCCAATCGTCCCCCCGGGGGTACACTGAAGCTTTCTTT.

This chain links TRBV9 with TRBJ2-5; possibly TRBD2 for D (5 bases). The germline gives CDR1 SGDLS, CDR2 YYNGEE. The V and J ends lost 0 bases and 2 bases respectively, with 11 bases between them. The CDR3 consists of 15 residues. The CDR3 DNA reads as TGTGCCAGCAGCGTAGCGGGGTCTTCTCAAGAGACCCAGTACTTC. It is translated as CASSVAGSSQETQYF.

The chain combines TRBV5-1 with TRBJ2-5, with D possibly matching TRBD2 (6 bases). Trimming removed 3 bases at V and 2 bases at J, with 11 bases between. This CDR3 comprises 14 residues. Germline V gene data show CDR1 as SGHRS and CDR2 as YFSETQ. This CDR3 is CASSSPGRQETQYF. CDR3 bases: TGCGCCAGCAGCTCCCCCGGGAGACAAGAGACCCAGTACTTC.

The J gene is TRBJ2-5, the V gene TRBV5-4; maybe TRBD1 (6 bases). Per the germline V gene, CDR1 is SGHNT and CDR2 is YYREEE (reference sequence). CDR3 length: 14 amino acids. V was cut by 3 bases and J by 7 bases, with 16 bases left in between. CDR3: CASSSTGPQGTQYF. CDR3 nucleotides: TGTGCCAGCAGCTCGACAGGACCGCAGGGGACCCAGTACTTC.

The gene calls are TRBV10-3 and TRBJ1-1, with TRBD1 matching 7 bases. The germline V gene has CDR1 ENHRY and CDR2 SYGVKD. The CDR3 has 15 amino acids. The V gene end was trimmed by 5 bases and the J gene end by 4 bases; junction bases not matched to a gene: 10. The CDR3 region has the DNA TGTGCCATCAGTCGCCGAAGGACAGGATCCACTGAAGCTTTCTTT. Its translation: CAISRRRTGSTEAFF.

This chain joins TRBV10-3 and TRBJ1-5, with 10 nucleotides matching TRBD1. Germline CDR1 reads ENHRY; CDR2 reads SYGVKD. V lost 6 bases to trimming and J lost 1 base; unmatched junction nucleotides: 9. The CDR3 is 17 amino acids. The CDR3 nucleotides are TGTGCCATCAGCGAAGGCAGACAGGGGGCCAGCAATCAGCCCCAGCATTTT. This gives the protein CAISEGRQGASNQPQHF.

The chain is built from TRBV19 and TRBJ2-1; tentatively, D is TRBD1 (5 bases). Germline V gene lookup returns CDR1 LNHDA and CDR2 SQIVND (reference sequence). V lost 3 bases and J 4 bases, leaving 7 bases between the germline ends. The CDR3 totals 13 residues. The CDR3 loop is CASSIAGYNEQFF. The CDR3 bases are TGTGCCAGTAGTATCGCAGGGTACAATGAGCAGTTCTTC. The variable domain in full, completed from reference TRBV19 and TRBJ2-1, reads DGGITQSPKYLFRKEGQNVTLSCEQNLNHDAMYWYRQDPGQGLRLIYYSQIVNDFQKGDIAEGYSVSREKKESFPLTVTSAQKNPTAFYLCASSIAGYNEQFFGPGTRLTVL.

The chain employs TRBV4-2 and TRBJ2-1, with 7 bases lining up with TRBD2. The CDR3 runs to 15 residues. CDR1 LGHNA and CDR2 YNFKEQ come from the germline V gene. The V and J ends lost 2 bases and 3 bases, in that order; junction bases with no gene match: 4. The DNA of the CDR3 is TGTGCCAGCAGCCAACACGGGGGGATCTACAATGAGCAGTTCTTC. This encodes CASSQHGGIYNEQFF.

The chain is built from TRBV10-3 and TRBJ1-5, with no clear D. Germline values: CDR1 ENHRY, CDR2 SYGVKD. V lost 5 bases and J 1 base, leaving 9 bases between the germline ends. The CDR3 totals 14 residues. The CDR3 here is CAISSAESNQPQHF. The CDR3 bases are TGTGCCATCAGTTCCGCCGAGAGCAATCAGCCCCAGCATTTT.

V and J are TRBV25-1 and TRBJ2-1; possible D gene TRBD2, 5 bases. The CDR3 has 14 residues. The germline gives CDR1 MGHDK, CDR2 SYGVNS. V shed 1 base and J shed 3 bases, with 7 bases lying between them. This CDR3 is CASSELAYYNEQFF. The CDR3 bases are TGTGCCAGCAGTGAATTAGCGTACTACAATGAGCAGTTCTTC.

The gene calls are TRBV7-9 and TRBJ2-2; 7 bases match TRBD1. Germline lookup yields CDR1 SEHNR and CDR2 FQNEAQ (reference sequence). The CDR3 is 17 residues long. Losses at the gene ends were 5 bases for V and 0 bases for J; bases not matched to a gene: 9. CDR3 nucleotide sequence: TGTGCCAGCAGCACAAGGGACAGACCTCCGAACACCGGGGAGCTGTTTTTT. Protein product: CASSTRDRPPNTGELFF.

The genes are TRBV7-2 and TRBJ2-3, with 10 bases that match TRBD2. V lost 5 bases and J lost 4; bases outside the gene matches: 3. This CDR3 is built from 14 residues. Germline loops: CDR1 SGHTA, CDR2 FQGNSA. The CDR3 reads CASSPLAGADTQYF. The DNA for the CDR3 is TGTGCCAGCAGCCCTCTAGCGGGGGCAGATACGCAGTATTTT.

V usage is TRBV7-3 and J usage is TRBJ1-1; possibly TRBD1 for D (6 bases). Trimming pared 2 bases from V and 11 bases from J, leaving 21 bases between. The CDR3 has 15 residues. Germline assignment: CDR1 SGHTA and CDR2 FQGTGA. The CDR3 reads CASSLGAIKDRRAFF. CDR3 in DNA: TGTGCCAGCAGCTTAGGCGCCATCAAGGACAGACGGGCTTTCTTT.

V usage is TRBV5-6 and J usage is TRBJ2-3; 7 bases map to TRBD2. Per germline, CDR1 SGHDT and CDR2 YYEEEE. CDR3 length: 14 residues. The junction had 2 bases not matched to a gene; V was cut back by 0 bases and J by 4 bases. Written as DNA, the CDR3 is TGTGCCAGCAGCTTGGGGGGAGGGGCAGATACGCAGTATTTT. Its translation is CASSLGGGADTQYF. The full variable domain, with the rest looked up from reference TRBV5-6 and TRBJ2-3, is DAGVTQSPTHLIKTRGQQVTLRCSPKSGHDTVSWYQQALGQGPQFIFQYYEEEERQRGNFPDRFSGHQFPNYSSELNVNALLLGDSALYLCASSLGGGADTQYFGPGTRLTVL.